Included here is one T cell receptor (beta chain) sequence, with context. The CDR3 totals 15 residues. Germline CDR1 and CDR2: LNHDA and SQIVND (reference sequence). The V end lost 6 bases, the J end lost 5 bases, and 19 bases lay between the germline ends. The data were produced by immunoSEQ multiplex PCR, yet TCRdb's version contains in-frame clones alone and is incomplete. The table lists about 200,000 clones, roughly 82% of them singletons. This sample is drawn from a study of blood T cell repertoires in COVID-19. The study drew participants aged about 18 to 89 years from 20 to 30 US areas. The sample consisted of PBMCs or T cells enriched from blood (not recorded which). J is TRBJ1-1 and V is TRBV19, with D possibly matching TRBD1 (6 bases). The clonotype originates from a man aged 40-55 years with acute COVID-19. CDR3 sequence (DNA): TGTGCCAGTAGCTATTCCAGGGGAAGGGGGACTGAAGCTTTCTTT. Its translation: CASSYSRGRGTEAFF.